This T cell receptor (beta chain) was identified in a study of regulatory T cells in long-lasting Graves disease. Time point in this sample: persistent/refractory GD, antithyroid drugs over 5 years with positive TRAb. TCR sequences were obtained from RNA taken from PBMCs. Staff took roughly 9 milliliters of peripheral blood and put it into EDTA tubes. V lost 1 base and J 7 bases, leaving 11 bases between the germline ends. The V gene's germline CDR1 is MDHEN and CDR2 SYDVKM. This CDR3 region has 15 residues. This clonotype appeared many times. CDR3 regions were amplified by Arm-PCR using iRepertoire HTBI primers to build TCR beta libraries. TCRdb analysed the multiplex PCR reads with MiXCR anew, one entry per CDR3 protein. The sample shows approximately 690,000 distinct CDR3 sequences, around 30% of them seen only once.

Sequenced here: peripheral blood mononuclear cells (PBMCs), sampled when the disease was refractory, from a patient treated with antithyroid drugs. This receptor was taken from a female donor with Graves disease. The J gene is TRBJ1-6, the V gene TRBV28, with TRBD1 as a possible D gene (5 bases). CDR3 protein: CASSLSGLRNSPLHF. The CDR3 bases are TGTGCCAGCAGTTTATCGGGACTGAGAAATTCACCCCTCCACTTT.